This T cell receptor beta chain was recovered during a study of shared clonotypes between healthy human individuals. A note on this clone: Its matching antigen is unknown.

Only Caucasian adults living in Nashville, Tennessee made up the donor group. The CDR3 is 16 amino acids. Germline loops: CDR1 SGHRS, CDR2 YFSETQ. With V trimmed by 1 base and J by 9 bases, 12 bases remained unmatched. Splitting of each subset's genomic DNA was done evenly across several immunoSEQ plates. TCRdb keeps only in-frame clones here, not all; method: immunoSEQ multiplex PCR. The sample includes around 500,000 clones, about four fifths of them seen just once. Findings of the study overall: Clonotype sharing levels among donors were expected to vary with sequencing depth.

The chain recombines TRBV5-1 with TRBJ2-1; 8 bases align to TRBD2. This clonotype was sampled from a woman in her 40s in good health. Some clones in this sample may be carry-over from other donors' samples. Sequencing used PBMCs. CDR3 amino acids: CASSLSKGLATGEQFF. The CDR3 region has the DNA TGCGCCAGCAGCTTGTCCAAAGGACTAGCTACGGGTGAGCAGTTCTTC.